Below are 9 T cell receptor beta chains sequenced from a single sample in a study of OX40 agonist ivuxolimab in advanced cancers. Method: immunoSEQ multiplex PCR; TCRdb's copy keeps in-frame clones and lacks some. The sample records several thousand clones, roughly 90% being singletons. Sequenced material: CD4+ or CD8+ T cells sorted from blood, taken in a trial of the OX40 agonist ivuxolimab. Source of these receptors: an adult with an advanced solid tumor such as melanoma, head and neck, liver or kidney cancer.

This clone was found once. The CDR3 region is CASSTLDRSNTEAFF. In DNA, the CDR3 is TGTGCCAGCAGCACCCTAGATAGATCGAACACTGAAGCTTTCTTT. The V gene is TRBV7-2, the J gene TRBJ1-1; D gene uncertain. This CDR3 is 15 amino acids long. Germline lookup yields CDR1 SGHTA and CDR2 FQGNSA. Deletions cut 5 bases from V and 1 base from J, with 14 bases between. Variable domain in full (rest from reference TRBV7-2 and TRBJ1-1): GAGVSQSPSNKVTEKGKDVELRCDPISGHTALYWYRQSLGQGLEFLIYFQGNSAPDKSGLPSDRFSAERTGGSVSTLTIQRTQQEDSAVYLCASSTLDRSNTEAFFGQGTRLTVV.

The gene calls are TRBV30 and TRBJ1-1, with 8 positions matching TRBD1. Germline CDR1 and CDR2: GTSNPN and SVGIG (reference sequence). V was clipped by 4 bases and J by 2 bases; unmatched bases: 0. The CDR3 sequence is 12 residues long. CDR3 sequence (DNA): TGTGCCTGGACAGGGGGCAACACTGAAGCTTTCTTT. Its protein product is CAWTGGNTEAFF.

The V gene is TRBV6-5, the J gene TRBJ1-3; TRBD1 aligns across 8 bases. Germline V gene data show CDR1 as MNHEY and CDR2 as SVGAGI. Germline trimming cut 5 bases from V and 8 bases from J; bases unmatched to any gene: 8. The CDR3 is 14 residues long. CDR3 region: CASSLDRVGHTIYF. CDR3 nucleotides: TGTGCCAGCAGTCTGGACAGGGTAGGGCACACCATATATTTT.

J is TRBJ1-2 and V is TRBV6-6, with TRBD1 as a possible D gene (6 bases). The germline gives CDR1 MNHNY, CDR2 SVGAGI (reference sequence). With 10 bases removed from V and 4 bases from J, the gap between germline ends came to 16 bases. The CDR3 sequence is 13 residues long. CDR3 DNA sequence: TGTGCCACCGAATGGACAGTCGGCTATGGCTACACCTTC. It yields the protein CATEWTVGYGYTF.

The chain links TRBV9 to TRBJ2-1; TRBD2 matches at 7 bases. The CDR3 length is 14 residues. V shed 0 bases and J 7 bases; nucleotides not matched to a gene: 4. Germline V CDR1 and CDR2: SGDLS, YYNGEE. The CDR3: CASSVGGSGNEQFF. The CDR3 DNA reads TGTGCCAGCAGCGTAGGGGGTAGCGGGAATGAGCAGTTCTTC.

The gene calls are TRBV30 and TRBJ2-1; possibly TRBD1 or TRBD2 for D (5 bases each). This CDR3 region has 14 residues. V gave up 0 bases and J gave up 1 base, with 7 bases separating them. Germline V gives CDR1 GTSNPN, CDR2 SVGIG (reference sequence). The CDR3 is CAWSVWGSYNEQFF. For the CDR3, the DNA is TGTGCCTGGAGTGTTTGGGGGTCCTACAATGAGCAGTTCTTC.

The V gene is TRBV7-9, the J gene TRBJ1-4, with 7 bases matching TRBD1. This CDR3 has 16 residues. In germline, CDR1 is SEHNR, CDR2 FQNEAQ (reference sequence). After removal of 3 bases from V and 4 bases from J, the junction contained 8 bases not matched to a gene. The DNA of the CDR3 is TGTGCCAGCAGCTTGCAGACAGGGAACCTTAATGAAAAACTGTTTTTT. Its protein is CASSLQTGNLNEKLFF.

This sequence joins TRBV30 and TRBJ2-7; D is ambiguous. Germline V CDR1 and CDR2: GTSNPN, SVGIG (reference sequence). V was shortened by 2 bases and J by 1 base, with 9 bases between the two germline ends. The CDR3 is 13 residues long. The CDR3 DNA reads TGTGCCTGGAGTTATCACGGATCCTACGAGCAGTACTTC. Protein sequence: CAWSYHGSYEQYF.

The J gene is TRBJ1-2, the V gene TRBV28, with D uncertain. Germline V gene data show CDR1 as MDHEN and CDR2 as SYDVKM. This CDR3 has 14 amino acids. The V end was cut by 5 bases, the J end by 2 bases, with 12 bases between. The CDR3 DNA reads TGTGCCAGCAGTCATACGACGGACAACTATGGCTACACCTTC. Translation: CASSHTTDNYGYTF.